Listed below are T cell receptor beta chains from one sample, sequenced in a study of blood T cell repertoires in COVID-19. Profiling relied on immunoSEQ multiplex PCR, and the TCRdb table lists in-frame clones only, not all of them. The table includes 95,000 to 150,000 clones, approximately 80% detected once. Sequences were obtained from peripheral blood. These receptors were collected from a human donor in a cohort sampled during active COVID-19. Both conserved end residues are part of each CDR3. The D gene is left open where the match is weak. The size field is filled for only some rows; it gives once, few, many or a size class.

j_gene,v_gene,d_gene,abundance,CDR3nt,CDR3aa
TRBJ1-5,TRBV24-1,TRBD1,-,TGTGCCACCAGTGAGACAGGGGATAGCAATCAGCCCCAGCATTTT,CATSETGDSNQPQHF
TRBJ2-1,TRBV27,TRBD2,once,TGTGCCAGCAGTTTTGGAACTAGCGGGTACAATGAGCAGTTCTTC,CASSFGTSGYNEQFF
TRBJ1-2,TRBV10-2,TRBD1,-,TGCGCCAGCAGTGAGTCTGAGGGGGCGTTTGGCTACACCTTC,CASSESEGAFGYTF
TRBJ1-1,TRBV13,TRBD1,-,TGTGCCAGCAGCTTGCCGAGACAGGGTTACACTGAAGCTTTCTTT,CASSLPRQGYTEAFF
TRBJ1-1,TRBV6-6,TRBD1,-,TGTGCCAGCAGTTCAGGACAGGGGATGAACACTGAAGCTTTCTTT,CASSSGQGMNTEAFF
TRBJ1-5,TRBV4-1,TRBD1,once,TGCGCCAGCAGCCTGTCGGGGGACAGAAATCAGCCCCAGCATTTT,CASSLSGDRNQPQHF
TRBJ2-7,TRBV27,-,-,TGTGCCAGCAGTTTATCGCTCGGCAGGGGTGTCCACGAGCAGTACTTC,CASSLSLGRGVHEQYF
TRBJ1-2,TRBV4-1,TRBD1,-,TGCGCCAGCAGCCAAGGGGACAGGAACTATGGCTACACCTTC,CASSQGDRNYGYTF
TRBJ2-1,TRBV9,-,-,TGTGCCAGCAGCGTAGGTGGGGGGAGAGATGAGCAGTTCTTC,CASSVGGGRDEQFF
TRBJ2-7,TRBV9,-,many,TGTGCCAGCAGCCCCGTAGGAGATCTGCCCTACGAGCAGTACTTC,CASSPVGDLPYEQYF
TRBJ2-7,TRBV3-1/TRBV3-2,TRBD2,-,TGTGCCAGCAGCCAAGAAGGGGTAGCGGGGGCCCCCTACGAGCAGTACTTC,CASSQEGVAGAPYEQYF
TRBJ2-3,TRBV14,-,-,TGTGCCAGCAGCCAAGCGGCGGGATGGACAGATACGCAGTATTTT,CASSQAAGWTDTQYF
TRBJ1-2,TRBV30,TRBD1,-,TGTGCCTGGAGTGAAGGGACAGGGAGGTCTGGCTACACCTTC,CAWSEGTGRSGYTF
TRBJ1-4,TRBV6-5,-,-,TGTGCCAGCAGGAGGGCCTCTAATGAAAAACTGTTTTTT,CASRRASNEKLFF
TRBJ2-7,TRBV27,-,-,TGTGCCAGCAGTTCCTTGGGGAGCTCCTACGAGCAGTACTTC,CASSSLGSSYEQYF
TRBJ2-1,TRBV5-1,-,-,TGCGCCAGCAGCAATATAGACTGGGGAGACAATGAGCAGTTCTTC,CASSNIDWGDNEQFF
TRBJ2-7,TRBV5-6,TRBD1,-,TGTGCCAGCAGCGCATTTCGACAGGGGACCCTTCCCTTCGAGCAGTACTTC,CASSAFRQGTLPFEQYF
TRBJ2-1,TRBV7-8,TRBD2,-,TGTGCCAGCAACGTAGTAGCGGGGGCCTACAATGAGCAGTTCTTC,CASNVVAGAYNEQFF
TRBJ2-6,TRBV11-3,-,once,TGTGCCAGCAGCTTGGGGTACACGCAGGGTTTCTCTGGGGCCAACGTCCTGACTTTC,CASSLGYTQGFSGANVLTF
TRBJ1-5,TRBV2,-,-,TGTGCCAGCACCGCAGCATACAGGGCCCAGCCCCAGCATTTT,CASTAAYRAQPQHF
TRBJ1-1,TRBV3-1/TRBV3-2,-,few,TGTGCCAGCAGCCAAGAACGAGGGATGGGCACTGAAGCTTTCTTT,CASSQERGMGTEAFF
TRBJ1-5,TRBV19,-,-,TGTGCCAGTAATCGGGATTCGAGCAATCAGCCCCAGCATTTT,CASNRDSSNQPQHF
TRBJ2-7,TRBV10-2,TRBD1,-,TGCGCCAGCAGTGAAACAGGGGGCGCACACGAGCAGTACTTC,CASSETGGAHEQYF
TRBJ1-2,TRBV11-3,-,-,TGTGCCAGCAGCTTAAACCCGGACTATGGCTACACCTTC,CASSLNPDYGYTF
TRBJ1-5,TRBV25-1,-,-,TGTGCCAGCAGTCCCCACGAGGGGGACGGAGAAAAAGATCAGCCCCAGCATTTT,CASSPHEGDGEKDQPQHF
TRBJ2-7,TRBV19,-,-,TGTGCCAGTAGTGTCGGACAGAGCGAGCAGTACTTC,CASSVGQSEQYF
TRBJ1-4,TRBV2,-,-,TGTGCCAGCAGTGAAGCGCTACCCGGGAACCTGTTTTTT,CASSEALPGNLFF
TRBJ2-1,TRBV4-2,TRBD2,-,TGTGCCAGCAGCCATCCAGGACTAGCGGGAGTTGAGGAGCAGTTCTTC,CASSHPGLAGVEEQFF
TRBJ2-5,TRBV4-1,TRBD1,-,TGCGCCAGCAGCCAAGATTTGGGCAGGGGGCTCGTAGAGACCCAGTACTTC,CASSQDLGRGLVETQYF
TRBJ2-7,TRBV15,TRBD1,-,TGTGCCACCAGCAGAGATCGAGGGGGCAACTACGAGCAGTACTTC,CATSRDRGGNYEQYF
TRBJ2-7,TRBV7-9,-,-,TGTGCCAGCAGCTTCCAGGCTAACGAGCAGTACTTC,CASSFQANEQYF
TRBJ2-7,TRBV10-3,TRBD2,once,TGTGCCATCAGTGACGGGACTAGCGGCTCCTACGAGCAGTACTTC,CAISDGTSGSYEQYF
TRBJ1-3,TRBV6-5,-,-,TGTGCCAGCGGCGGGGGCTCTGGAAACACCATATATTTT,CASGGGSGNTIYF
TRBJ2-7,TRBV18,TRBD2,-,TGTGCCAGCTCACCAAACACGGGAGGGCGCGACGAGCAGTACTTC,CASSPNTGGRDEQYF
TRBJ2-7,TRBV5-1,TRBD1,-,TGCGCCAGCAGCCAAACAGGGGATTCCGACTACGAGCAGTACTTC,CASSQTGDSDYEQYF
TRBJ2-2,TRBV7-9,TRBD1,-,TGTGCCAGCAGCTTCGGGACAGGGAACACCGGGGAGCTGTTTTTT,CASSFGTGNTGELFF
TRBJ2-1,TRBV27,-,-,TGTGCCAGCAGTCCTATGTCTCACAATGAGCAGTTCTTC,CASSPMSHNEQFF
TRBJ2-7,TRBV28,TRBD2,-,TGTGCCAGCAGCTCCCGGGGGGGTAGCGCCGAGCAGTACTTC,CASSSRGGSAEQYF
TRBJ2-7,TRBV5-1,-,few,TGCGCCAGCAGCAAAGCGGTTCTGAGCTCCTACGAGCAGTACTTC,CASSKAVLSSYEQYF
TRBJ2-3,TRBV28,TRBD2,-,TGTGCCAGCAGGCCGAGGACTAGCGGGAGAGGCACGCAGTATTTT,CASRPRTSGRGTQYF
TRBJ2-7,TRBV2,TRBD2,-,TGTGCCAGCAGTGGTCTAGCGGGGGAGCAGTACTTC,CASSGLAGEQYF
TRBJ1-4,TRBV5-8,TRBD1,-,TGTGCCAGCAGCCAGGGGACAGGGCAGGGAAAACTGTTTTTT,CASSQGTGQGKLFF
TRBJ2-3,TRBV10-2,TRBD2,-,TGCGCCGCGAAGGGTGCGGGGGGGACGGGCACAGATACGCAGTATTTT,CAAKGAGGTGTDTQYF
TRBJ2-3,TRBV2,TRBD2,-,TGTGCCAGCATCCGACTAGCGGGCACAGATACGCAGTATTTT,CASIRLAGTDTQYF